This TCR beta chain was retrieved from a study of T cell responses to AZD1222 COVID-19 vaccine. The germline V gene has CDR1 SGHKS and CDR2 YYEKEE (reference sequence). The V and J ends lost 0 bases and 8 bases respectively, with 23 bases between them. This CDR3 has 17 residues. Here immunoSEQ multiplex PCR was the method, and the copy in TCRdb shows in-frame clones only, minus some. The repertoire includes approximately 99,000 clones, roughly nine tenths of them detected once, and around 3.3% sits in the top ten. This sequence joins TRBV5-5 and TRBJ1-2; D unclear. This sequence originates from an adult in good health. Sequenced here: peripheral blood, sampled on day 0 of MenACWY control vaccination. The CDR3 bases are TGTGCCAGCAGCTTGGTGTCTAGCGAACCTAGGATGCGCGGCTACACCTTC. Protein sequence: CASSLVSSEPRMRGYTF. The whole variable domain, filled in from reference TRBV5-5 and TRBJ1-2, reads DAGVTQSPTHLIKTRGQQVTLRCSPISGHKSVSWYQQVLGQGPQFIFQYYEKEERGRGNFPDRFSARQFPNYSSELNVNALLLGDSALYLCASSLVSSEPRMRGYTFGSGTRLTVV.